The present T cell receptor beta chain was sequenced within a study of tumor and adjacent non-tumor tissue in lung cancer. RNA was extracted from bulk tissue without any cell sorting. More than 3 cm separated this lung sample from the edge of the tumor. A remark on this clonotype: The antigen remains unidentified. The junction departs from germline at one end; a sequencing error may be responsible.

TCRbeta libraries were built with three rounds of nested PCR, modified from ARM-PCR. One entry per CDR3 protein, called by TCRdb with MiXCR from the multiplex PCR reads. In the table there are 40,000 or so distinct CDR3 sequences, about three fifths of which are singletons. Whole-study results and caveats: Normal lung showed higher cumulative top 100 clone frequency than tumor. Shorter survival was associated with higher TCR diversity in tumors.

Germline V gene lookup returns CDR1 MDHEN and CDR2 SYDVKM. This CDR3 comprises 13 residues. V gene TRBV28 combines with J gene TRBJ2-3; either TRBD1 or TRBD2 may supply D (5 bases each). The sample consisted of distant non-tumor lung tissue. This clonotype originated in a man in his fifties with non-small cell lung cancer. This CDR3 reads CASSGPGPDTQYF. In DNA form, the CDR3 reads TGTGCCAGCAGCGGCCCGGGGCCAGATACACAGTATTTT.